This T cell receptor (beta chain) was profiled in a study of T cell changes during pregnancy in multiple sclerosis. Germline CDR1 is MNHNS and CDR2 is SASEGT. V shed 6 bases, J shed 3 bases, and the junction held 8 bases outside the gene matches. The length of the CDR3 is 14 residues. TCRdb keeps only in-frame clones here, not all; method: immunoSEQ multiplex PCR. The sample shows tens of thousands of clones, 89% of them seen only once. The rearrangement uses TRBV6-1 and TRBJ2-7; 7 bases are shared with TRBD2. The sample consisted of CD4+ T cells from peripheral blood mononuclear cells, taken in the first trimester of pregnancy. The sequence came from a female donor with multiple sclerosis, enrolled in a pregnancy study. The CDR3 nucleotides are TGTGCCAGCAGGATAGTGGGGGGGAACTACGAGCAGTACTTC. It yields the protein CASRIVGGNYEQYF.